The clone carrying this T cell receptor beta chain was seen repeatedly, ten times or more. Only in-frame clones appear in the TCRdb table, and some are missing; sequencing was by immunoSEQ multiplex PCR. The sample lists roughly 140,000 clones, around 79% occurring once. The data originate from a study of blood T cell repertoires in COVID-19. Study context: Samples representing acute and convalescent COVID-19 were sourced from the United States, Italy and Spain.

Trimming took 4 bases from V and 6 from J, leaving 16 bases between them. Germline CDR1 MDHEN, CDR2 SYDVKM. The CDR3 totals 14 residues. The V and J genes are TRBV28 and TRBJ2-7; D may be TRBD2 (6 bases). This TCR came from a middle-aged man with active or convalescent COVID-19. The sequenced sample was peripheral blood. Here the CDR3 reads CASSSRGRLAEQYF. CDR3 nucleotide sequence: TGTGCCAGCAGTTCTCGGGGGAGGCTTGCCGAGCAGTACTTC.